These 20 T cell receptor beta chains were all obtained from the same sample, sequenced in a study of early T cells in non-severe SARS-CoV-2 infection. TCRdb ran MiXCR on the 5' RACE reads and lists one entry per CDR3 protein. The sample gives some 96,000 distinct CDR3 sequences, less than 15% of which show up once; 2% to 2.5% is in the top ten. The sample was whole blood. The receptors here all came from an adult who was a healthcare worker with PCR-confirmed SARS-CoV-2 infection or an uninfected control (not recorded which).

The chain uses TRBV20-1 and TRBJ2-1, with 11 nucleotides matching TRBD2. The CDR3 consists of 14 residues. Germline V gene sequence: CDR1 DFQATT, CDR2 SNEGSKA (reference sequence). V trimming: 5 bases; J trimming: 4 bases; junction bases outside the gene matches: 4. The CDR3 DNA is TGCAGTGCTCCGACTAGCGGGGATTACAATGAGCAGTTCTTC. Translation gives CSAPTSGDYNEQFF.

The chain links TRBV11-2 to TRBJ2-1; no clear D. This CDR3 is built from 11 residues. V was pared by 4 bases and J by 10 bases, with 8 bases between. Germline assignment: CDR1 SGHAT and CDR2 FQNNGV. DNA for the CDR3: TGTGCCAGCAGCTCCATGGGAGAGCAGTTCTTC. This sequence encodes CASSSMGEQFF.

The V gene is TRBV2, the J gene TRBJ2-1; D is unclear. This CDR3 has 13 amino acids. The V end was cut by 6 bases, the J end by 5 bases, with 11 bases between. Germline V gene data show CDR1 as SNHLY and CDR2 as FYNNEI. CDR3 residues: CASRRELNNEQFF. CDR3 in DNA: TGTGCCAGCAGAAGGGAACTTAACAATGAGCAGTTCTTC.

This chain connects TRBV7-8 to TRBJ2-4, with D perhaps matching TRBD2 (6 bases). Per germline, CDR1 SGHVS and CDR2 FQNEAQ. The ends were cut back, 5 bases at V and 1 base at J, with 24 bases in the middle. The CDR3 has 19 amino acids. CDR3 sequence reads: CASSPRGYRVGAAKNIQYF. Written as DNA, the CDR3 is TGTGCCAGCAGCCCCCGGGGGTACCGCGTCGGGGCGGCCAAAAACATTCAGTACTTC.

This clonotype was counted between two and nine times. The CDR3 bases are TGTGCCAGCAGCCTTGGAGCCGTGGAGGGGACCCAGTACTTC. Encoded protein: CASSLGAVEGTQYF. This rearrangement joins TRBV3-1 to TRBJ2-5, with a possible D match to TRBD2 (6 bases). Trimming stripped 4 bases from V and 7 bases from J, with 16 bases between. CDR1 and CDR2 from the germline V gene are LGHDT and YNNKEL (reference sequence). This CDR3 has 14 residues.

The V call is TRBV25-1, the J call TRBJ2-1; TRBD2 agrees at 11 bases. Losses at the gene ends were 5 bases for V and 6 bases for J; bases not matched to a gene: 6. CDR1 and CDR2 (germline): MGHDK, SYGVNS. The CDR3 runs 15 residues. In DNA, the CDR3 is TGTGCCAGCAGTCCTACTAGCGGGGGCCGCAATGAGCAGTTCTTC. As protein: CASSPTSGGRNEQFF.

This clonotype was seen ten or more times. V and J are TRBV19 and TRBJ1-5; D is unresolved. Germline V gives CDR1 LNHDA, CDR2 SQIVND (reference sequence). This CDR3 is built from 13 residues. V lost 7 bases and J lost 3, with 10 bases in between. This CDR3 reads CASTPEFNQPQHF. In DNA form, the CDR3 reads TGTGCCAGTACCCCGGAATTCAATCAGCCCCAGCATTTT.

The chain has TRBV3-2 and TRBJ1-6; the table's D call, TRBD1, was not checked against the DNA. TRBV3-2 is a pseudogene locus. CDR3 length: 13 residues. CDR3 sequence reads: CASSQGQNSPLHF. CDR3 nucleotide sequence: TGTGCCAGCAGCCAAGGACAGAATTCACCCCTCCACTTT.

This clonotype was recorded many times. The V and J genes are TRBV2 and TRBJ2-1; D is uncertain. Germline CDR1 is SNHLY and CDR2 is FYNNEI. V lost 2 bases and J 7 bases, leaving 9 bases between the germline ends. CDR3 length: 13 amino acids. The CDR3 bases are TGTGCCAGCAGTGAATCTCCCTGGAATGAGCAGTTCTTC. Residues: CASSESPWNEQFF.

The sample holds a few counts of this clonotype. The CDR3 region is CASSYSTVLTEQFF. The CDR3, as DNA: TGTGCCAGCAGTTACTCCACAGTCCTTACAGAGCAGTTCTTC. The J gene is TRBJ2-1, the V gene TRBV6-2 or TRBV6-3; the D is unclear. This CDR3 comprises 14 residues. Trimming stripped 0 bases from V and 10 bases from J, with 13 bases between. The germline V gene has CDR1 MNHEY and CDR2 SVGEGT.

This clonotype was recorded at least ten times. The CDR3 nucleotides are TGTGCCAGCGGACAGATGAACACTGAAGCTTTCTTT. It translates to CASGQMNTEAFF. The chain recombines TRBV3-1 with TRBJ1-1, with a possible D match to TRBD1 (6 bases). Trimming left V 8 bases short and J 0 bases short, with 7 bases between. CDR3 length equals 12 residues. Germline lookup yields CDR1 LGHDT and CDR2 YNNKEL (reference sequence).

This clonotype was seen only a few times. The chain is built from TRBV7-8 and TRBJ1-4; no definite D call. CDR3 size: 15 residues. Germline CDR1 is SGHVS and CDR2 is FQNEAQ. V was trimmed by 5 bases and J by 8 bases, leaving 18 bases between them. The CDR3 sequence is CASSQRARLGEKLFF. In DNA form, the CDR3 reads TGTGCCAGCAGCCAGAGAGCTCGCCTGGGGGAAAAACTGTTTTTT.

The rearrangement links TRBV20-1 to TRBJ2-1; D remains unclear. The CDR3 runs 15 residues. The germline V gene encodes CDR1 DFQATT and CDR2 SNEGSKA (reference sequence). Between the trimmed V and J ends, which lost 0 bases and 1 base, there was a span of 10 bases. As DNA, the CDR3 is TGCAGTGCTAGAGATTGGCGACTTTCCTACAATGAGCAGTTCTTC. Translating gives CSARDWRLSYNEQFF.

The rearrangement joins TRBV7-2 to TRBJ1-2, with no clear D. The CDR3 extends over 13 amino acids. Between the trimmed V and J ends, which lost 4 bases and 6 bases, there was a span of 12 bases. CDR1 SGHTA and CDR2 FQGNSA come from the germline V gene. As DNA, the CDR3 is TGTGCCAGCAGCTCCTGGGCCACTGATGGCTACACCTTC. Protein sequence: CASSSWATDGYTF.

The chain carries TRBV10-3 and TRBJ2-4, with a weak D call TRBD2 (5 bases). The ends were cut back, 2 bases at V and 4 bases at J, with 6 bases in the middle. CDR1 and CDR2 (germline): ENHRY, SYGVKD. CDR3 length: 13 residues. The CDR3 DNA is TGTGCCATCAGTGAGGGGGAGAAAAACATTCAGTACTTC. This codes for CAISEGEKNIQYF.

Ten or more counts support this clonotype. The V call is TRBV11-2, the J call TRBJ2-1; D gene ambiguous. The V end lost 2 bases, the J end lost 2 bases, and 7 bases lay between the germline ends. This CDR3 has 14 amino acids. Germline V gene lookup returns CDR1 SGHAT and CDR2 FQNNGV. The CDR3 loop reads CASSLNGPYNEQFF. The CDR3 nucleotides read TGTGCCAGCAGCTTAAATGGGCCCTACAATGAGCAGTTCTTC.

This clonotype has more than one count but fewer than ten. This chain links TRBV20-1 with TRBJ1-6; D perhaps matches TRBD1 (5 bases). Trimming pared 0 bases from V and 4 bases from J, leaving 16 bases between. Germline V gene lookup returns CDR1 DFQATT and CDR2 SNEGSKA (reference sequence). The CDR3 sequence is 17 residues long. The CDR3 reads CSAREGGRRTYNSPLHF. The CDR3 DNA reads TGCAGTGCTAGAGAGGGGGGACGGAGGACGTATAATTCACCCCTCCACTTT.

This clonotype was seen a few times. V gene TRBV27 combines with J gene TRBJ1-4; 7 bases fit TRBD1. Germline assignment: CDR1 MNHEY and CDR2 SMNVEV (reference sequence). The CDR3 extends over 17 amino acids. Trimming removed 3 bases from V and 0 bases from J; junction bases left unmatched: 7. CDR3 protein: CASSFGQGGSTNEKLFF. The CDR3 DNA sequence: TGTGCCAGCAGTTTCGGCCAGGGGGGTTCAACTAATGAAAAACTGTTTTTT.

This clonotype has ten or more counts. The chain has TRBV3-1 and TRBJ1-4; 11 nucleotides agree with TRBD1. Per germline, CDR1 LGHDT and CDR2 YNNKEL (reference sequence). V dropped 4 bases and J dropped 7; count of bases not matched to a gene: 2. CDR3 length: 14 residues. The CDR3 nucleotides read TGTGCCAGCAGCCTCGGGACAGGGGGTGAAAAACTGTTTTTT. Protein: CASSLGTGGEKLFF.

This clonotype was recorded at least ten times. The CDR3 coding sequence is TGTGCCAGCAGTTACTCACGAGTGACAGTCCCCCAATATGAAGCTTTCTTT. It encodes CASSYSRVTVPQYEAFF. The rearrangement joins TRBV6-2 or TRBV6-3 to TRBJ1-1, with D perhaps matching TRBD1 (5 bases). CDR3 size: 17 residues. Germline loops: CDR1 MNHEY, CDR2 SVGEGT. V lost 0 bases, J lost 7 bases, and 21 bases lay in between.